The sequence of this T cell receptor beta chain was determined in a study of a mutant IDH1 vaccine in newly diagnosed glioma. Study-level information: Across weeks 1, 3, 5, 7, 11, 15, 19 and 23, patients received a vaccination each time, eight in all. Investigators started vaccination 4-6 weeks after radiotherapy alone, or with temozolomide cycles.

Method: immunoSEQ multiplex PCR; TCRdb's copy keeps in-frame clones and lacks some. This table holds 100,000 to 120,000 clones, 90% found once. Time point meaning: week 11, during vaccination. Each vaccine dose was 300 ug of mutant IDH1 20-mer peptide, with topical imiquimod. Points on this clone: Its antigen is undetermined.

The CDR3 is 12 amino acids. Germline V gives CDR1 SGHRS, CDR2 YFSETQ. Trimming shortened V by 4 bases and J by 6 bases, and 7 bases separated the two germline ends. The rearrangement links TRBV5-1 to TRBJ2-2; no definite D call. The TCR sequence derives from a woman between 45 and 60 years old with glioma. This specimen was PBMCs, taken from a glioma patient whose treatment included an IDH1 peptide vaccine. Here the CDR3 reads CASSQSSGELFF. In DNA form, the CDR3 reads TGCGCCAGCAGCCAATCGTCCGGGGAGCTGTTTTTT.